The 27 T cell receptor beta chains listed next were all sequenced from one sample in a study of T-cell reconstitution after alpha-beta-depleted transplantation in children. The TCRbeta library was prepared with unique molecular identifiers. MiXCR, run by TCRdb on the PCR reads, gives a single entry per CDR3 protein. The sample has fewer than 550,000 distinct CDR3 sequences, about a tenth seen once. The source material was PBMCs from the stem cell graft donor, sampled from the stem cell graft. The receptors shown here come from a human donor who donated a stem cell graft to a child with acute myeloid leukemia.

This clonotype was seen repeatedly, ten times or more. V is TRBV29-1 and J is TRBJ2-5; D possibly corresponds to TRBD2 (5 bases). The CDR3 runs to 12 residues. V was clipped by 2 bases and J by 3 bases, with 7 bases between them. From germline, CDR1 is SQVTM and CDR2 ANQGSEA. CDR3 sequence: CSVEKEEETQYF. The CDR3, as DNA: TGCAGCGTTGAAAAGGAGGAAGAGACCCAGTACTTC.

This clonotype was seen a handful of times. The chain joins TRBV20-1 to TRBJ1-5, with a tentative D call TRBD1 (6 bases). With 6 bases removed from V and 5 bases from J, the gap between germline ends came to 20 bases. Germline V gene sequence: CDR1 DFQATT, CDR2 SNEGSKA (reference sequence). This CDR3 has 15 residues. The CDR3 loop is CSAIQGGTGDQPQHF. DNA for the CDR3: TGCAGTGCAATCCAAGGGGGGACGGGCGATCAGCCCCAGCATTTT.

This clonotype occurred a few times. The chain combines TRBV28 with TRBJ1-5; D remains unclear. V was cut by 1 base and J by 0 bases, with 19 bases left in between. Germline V gene lookup returns CDR1 MDHEN and CDR2 SYDVKM. The CDR3 has 19 residues. CDR3 in DNA: TGTGCCAGCAGTTTATTCGCCGACCTGGACGGAATTAGCAATCAGCCCCAGCATTTT. It codes for CASSLFADLDGISNQPQHF.

Many counts were recorded for this clonotype. The chain is built from TRBV12-3 or TRBV12-4 and TRBJ2-7, with 8 bases identical to TRBD2. This CDR3 is 13 amino acids long. With 5 bases clipped from V and 3 bases from J, the junction kept 3 bases outside the gene matches. Written as DNA, the CDR3 is TGTGCCAGCAGTCAAAGCGGGAGCTACGAGCAGTACTTC. It specifies CASSQSGSYEQYF.

The chain uses TRBV6-6 and TRBJ2-1, with D perhaps matching TRBD2 (5 bases). V lost 8 bases and J 5 bases, leaving 7 bases between the germline ends. Germline CDR1 and CDR2: MNHNY and SVGAGI (reference sequence). The CDR3 consists of 11 residues. This CDR3 reads CASERNNEQFF. CDR3 bases: TGTGCCAGCGAGCGGAACAATGAGCAGTTCTTC.

This clonotype was observed a handful of times. This chain links TRBV21-1 with TRBJ2-1. TRBV21-1 is marked as a pseudogene. The CDR3 runs 9 residues. The DNA of the CDR3 is TGTGCCGAAAGCTGGGAGCAGTTCTTC. Its protein product is CAESWEQFF.

The rearrangement joins TRBV20-1 to TRBJ1-1; tentatively, D is TRBD1 (6 bases). There are 15 residues in the CDR3. The V and J ends lost 0 bases and 4 bases respectively, with 15 bases between them. Germline CDR1 and CDR2: DFQATT and SNEGSKA (reference sequence). CDR3 nucleotides: TGCAGTGCTAGAGACCCAGAGCAGGGGCCCACTGAAGCTTTCTTT. Its translation is CSARDPEQGPTEAFF.

There are a few counts of this clonotype. The V and J genes are TRBV7-9 and TRBJ1-2; D is uncertain. Trimming removed 5 bases at V and 2 bases at J, with 18 bases between. CDR3 size: 16 residues. Germline V gene lookup returns CDR1 SEHNR and CDR2 FQNEAQ (reference sequence). For the CDR3, the DNA is TGTGCCAGCAGCCAATATGGGGTGACACCAAACTATGGCTACACCTTC. This gives the protein CASSQYGVTPNYGYTF. The full variable domain, with the rest looked up from reference TRBV7-9 and TRBJ1-2, is DTGVSQNPRHKITKRGQNVTFRCDPISEHNRLYWYRQTLGQGPEFLTYFQNEAQLEKSRLLSDRFSAERPKGSFSTLEIQRTEQGDSAMYLCASSQYGVTPNYGYTFGSGTRLTVV.

The rearrangement uses TRBV6-5 and TRBJ2-5; 8 nucleotides agree with TRBD1. V trimming: 2 bases; J trimming: 5 bases; junction bases outside the gene matches: 4. The CDR3 is made up of 14 amino acids. Germline V CDR1 and CDR2: MNHEY, SVGAGI. The chain's CDR3 is CASSYQTGVETQYF. In DNA form, the CDR3 reads TGTGCCAGCAGTTACCAGACAGGGGTCGAGACCCAGTACTTC.

The chain is built from TRBV10-3 and TRBJ2-1; 10 bases fit TRBD2. The CDR3 consists of 15 residues. Germline V gene lookup returns CDR1 ENHRY and CDR2 SYGVKD. Trimming at V came to 5 bases and at J to 1 base, leaving 2 bases not matched to a gene. Here the CDR3 DNA reads TGTGCCATCAGTAGCGGGAGGGGTTCCTACAATGAGCAGTTCTTC. Translating it yields CAISSGRGSYNEQFF.

This clonotype was picked up a small number of times. The chain joins TRBV6-4 to TRBJ2-2, with D perhaps matching TRBD1 (6 bases). Germline CDR1 is MRHNA and CDR2 is SNTAGT. V was cut by 3 bases and J by 7 bases, with 12 bases left in between. The CDR3 consists of 14 residues. The CDR3 region is CASSDSGADGELFF. For the CDR3, the DNA is TGTGCCAGCAGTGATTCAGGGGCTGACGGGGAGCTGTTTTTT.

Only a few counts were recorded for this clonotype. J is TRBJ1-2 and V is TRBV7-9; D call uncertain. This CDR3 contains 13 residues. The germline V and J ends were trimmed by 3 bases and 2 bases, with 7 bases remaining between them. Germline V CDR1 and CDR2: SEHNR, FQNEAQ (reference sequence). CDR3 DNA sequence: TGTGCCAGCAGCTTCCCCGTAAACTATGGCTACACCTTC. It is translated as CASSFPVNYGYTF.

J is TRBJ1-5 and V is TRBV6-2 or TRBV6-3, with TRBD1 identical over 8 bases. The CDR3 length is 17 residues. J gave up 4 bases and V 1 base, and 9 bases lay outside the gene matches. Germline V gene sequence: CDR1 MNHEY, CDR2 SVGEGT. The CDR3 region has the DNA TGTGCCAGCAGTTACTACCCAGGGGGCGCGGGAAATCAGCCCCAGCATTTT. It specifies CASSYYPGGAGNQPQHF.

In this sample, this clonotype turned up a few times. The chain recombines TRBV4-3 with TRBJ2-7, with TRBD2 matching 8 bases. This CDR3 spans 13 amino acids. With V trimmed by 3 bases and J by 4 bases, 2 bases remained unmatched. Germline CDR1 LGHNA, CDR2 YSLEER. The CDR3 region has the DNA TGCGCCAGCAGCCAGGGACTAGAGTACGAGCAGTACTTC. Amino acid sequence: CASSQGLEYEQYF.

The V and J genes are TRBV6-2 or TRBV6-3 and TRBJ2-3, with D tentatively TRBD1 (5 bases). The CDR3 is 12 residues long. CDR1 MNHEY and CDR2 SVGEGT come from the germline V gene. The germline V and J ends were trimmed by 10 bases and 4 bases, with 12 bases remaining between them. CDR3 sequence reads: CATLRDSDTQYF. The CDR3 DNA reads TGTGCCACTCTCAGGGATTCAGATACGCAGTATTTT.

The table lists this clonotype with a few counts. The chain combines TRBV7-9 with TRBJ2-6, with 9 bases fitting TRBD1. The germline V gene has CDR1 SEHNR and CDR2 FQNEAQ (reference sequence). The CDR3 length is 17 residues. V shed 5 bases, J shed 0 bases, and the junction held 5 bases outside the gene matches. This CDR3 reads CASSRGQGISGANVLTF. The CDR3 DNA reads as TGTGCCAGCAGCCGCGGACAGGGGATCTCTGGGGCCAACGTCCTGACTTTC.

This clonotype was seen repeatedly, ten times or more. The rearrangement uses TRBV7-3 and TRBJ2-7; tentative D call: TRBD1 (5 bases). Germline loops: CDR1 SGHTA, CDR2 FQGTGA. Trimming cost V 0 bases and J 3 bases, with 9 bases left between them. The CDR3 totals 14 residues. Here the CDR3 reads CASSLTSRDYEQYF. CDR3 sequence (DNA): TGTGCCAGCAGCTTAACGAGCAGGGACTACGAGCAGTACTTC.

This clonotype was seen repeatedly, ten times or more. V and J are TRBV20-1 and TRBJ1-6; D possibly corresponds to TRBD1 (5 bases). The CDR3 is 15 residues long. The V gene's germline CDR1 is DFQATT and CDR2 SNEGSKA (reference sequence). V shed 2 bases and J shed 6 bases, with 14 bases lying between them. The CDR3 DNA reads as TGCAGTGCTAGAACCCCCAGGGAGAGTAATTCACCCCTCCACTTT. Translated: CSARTPRESNSPLHF.

V is TRBV30 and J is TRBJ1-5, with 7 bases aligning to TRBD1. This CDR3 spans 16 amino acids. The ends lost 0 bases at V and 3 bases at J; junction bases unmatched: 8. The germline gives CDR1 GTSNPN, CDR2 SVGIG (reference sequence). Here the CDR3 reads CAWSVYGQGDNQPQHF. As DNA, the CDR3 is TGTGCCTGGAGTGTATACGGGCAGGGGGACAATCAGCCCCAGCATTTT.

The chain has TRBV3-1 and TRBJ2-1; TRBD2 aligns across 8 bases. The CDR3 consists of 16 residues. Germline CDR1 LGHDT, CDR2 YNNKEL (reference sequence). The V segment lost 1 base and the J segment 2 bases; nucleotides outside the gene matches: 4. CDR3 region: CASSQAGTRAYNEQFF. The CDR3 bases are TGTGCCAGCAGCCAAGCCGGGACTAGAGCCTACAATGAGCAGTTCTTC.

V is TRBV4-1 and J is TRBJ2-1, with a weak D call TRBD1 (8 bases). The V gene's germline CDR1 is MGHRA and CDR2 YSYEKL. This CDR3 region has 17 residues. V gave up 3 bases and J gave up 7 bases, with 22 bases separating them. The CDR3 here is CASSHDITGGVRNEQFF. The CDR3 bases are TGCGCCAGCAGCCACGACATCACAGGGGGGGTGCGAAATGAGCAGTTCTTC.

The genes are TRBV6-2 or TRBV6-3 and TRBJ1-5; D gene unclear. V was trimmed by 2 bases and J by 0 bases, leaving 8 bases between them. Germline CDR1 reads MNHEY; CDR2 reads SVGEGT. CDR3 length equals 15 residues. The CDR3 nucleotides read TGTGCCAGCAGTTACCTTGCGGGTAGCAATCAGCCCCAGCATTTT. It translates to CASSYLAGSNQPQHF.

This clonotype was recorded a few times. The chain recombines TRBV20-1 with TRBJ2-5; possibly TRBD2 for D (6 bases). The V and J ends lost 3 bases and 9 bases respectively, with 14 bases between them. The CDR3 totals 12 residues. Germline CDR1 DFQATT, CDR2 SNEGSKA (reference sequence). This chain's CDR3 is CSASAYTGAQYF. As DNA, the CDR3 is TGCAGTGCTAGCGCTTATACGGGGGCCCAGTACTTC.

This clonotype has a handful of counts. The chain is built from TRBV5-1 and TRBJ2-3; D is possibly TRBD2 (6 bases). This CDR3 contains 16 residues. CDR1 and CDR2 from the germline V gene are SGHRS and YFSETQ. The V end was cut by 0 bases, the J end by 2 bases, with 13 bases between. CDR3 region: CASSLAASEYTDTQYF. The CDR3 DNA follows: TGCGCCAGCAGCTTGGCGGCTAGCGAGTACACAGATACGCAGTATTTT. Looking up the rest from reference TRBV5-1 and TRBJ2-3 gives the full variable domain: KAGVTQTPRYLIKTRGQQVTLSCSPISGHRSVSWYQQTPGQGLQFLFEYFSETQRNKGNFPGRFSGRQFSNSRSEMNVSTLELGDSALYLCASSLAASEYTDTQYFGPGTRLTVL.

The V gene is TRBV29-1, the J gene TRBJ1-1; a possible D gene is TRBD1 (6 bases). Trimming removed 6 bases at V and 0 bases at J, with 17 bases between. Germline CDR1 and CDR2: SQVTM and ANQGSEA. The CDR3 length is 15 residues. This chain's CDR3 is CSVGRGSSMNTEAFF. The CDR3 coding sequence is TGCAGCGTGGGCAGGGGCTCCTCCATGAACACTGAAGCTTTCTTT.

Regarding this clonotype: Since no conserved phenylalanine or tryptophan closes the CDR3, a read error is the likely cause. The CDR3 here is CASSYQGAQETQYS. The CDR3 nucleotides read TGCGCCAGCAGTTATCAGGGGGCCCAAGAGACCCAGTACTCC. V is TRBV5-1 and J is TRBJ2-5, with 8 nucleotides matching TRBD1. Looked up from germline, CDR1 is SGHRS and CDR2 is YFSETQ. There are 14 residues in the CDR3. Trimming took 5 bases from V and 1 from J; bases not matched to a gene: 4.

This clonotype was seen at least ten times. The CDR3 reads CASSPGTGGAETQYF. As DNA, the CDR3 is TGCGCCAGCAGCCCGGGGACAGGGGGCGCGGAGACCCAGTACTTC. The chain uses TRBV5-1 and TRBJ2-5, with TRBD1 matching over 12 bases. Germline lookup yields CDR1 SGHRS and CDR2 YFSETQ. V lost 4 bases and J lost 5; bases outside the gene matches: 6. CDR3 length: 15 residues.